This T cell receptor (beta chain) was retrieved from a study of human T cells and chemical hapten exposure. For the library, individual cDNA molecules each received unique molecular identifiers. Via MiXCR, TCRdb re-called the RACE reads, giving one row per CDR3 protein. The table has some 87,000 distinct CDR3 sequences, 10% seen once. Time point specified: patch test 1, 2 weeks after DPC sensitization. Specified treatment: therapeutic diphenylcyclopropenone sensitization with weekly scalp DPC. Germline V gene lookup returns CDR1 SGHTA and CDR2 FQGNSA. This CDR3 region has 12 residues. V was trimmed by 2 bases and J by 13 bases, leaving 14 bases between them. This clonotype was seen repeatedly, ten times or more.

The receptor's source is a woman aged 50 to 65 with alopecia areata. Some clones in this sample may be carry-over from other donors' samples. The specimen comprised whole blood, sampled in connection with sensitization to the hapten diphenylcyclopropenone (DPC). The rearrangement uses TRBV7-2 and TRBJ2-5; the D gene is possibly TRBD1 (5 bases). The CDR3 protein is CASSLQGPRSYF. The CDR3 bases are TGTGCCAGCAGCTTACAGGGTCCCCGGTCGTACTTC.